A selection of T cell receptor beta chains follows, all from one sample in a study of T cell changes during pregnancy in multiple sclerosis. Generated by immunoSEQ multiplex PCR, the TCRdb table keeps only in-frame clones and is missing some. The sample carries around 38,000 clones, approximately 92% recorded once. Sample: CD8+ T cells from peripheral blood mononuclear cells, taken in the third trimester of pregnancy. The receptors were gathered from a female donor with multiple sclerosis, enrolled in a pregnancy study. The conserved cysteine and the conserved F or W are not part of the CDR3 here. Expanded clones are given a class, and other clones once, few, many or no size at all.

clone_size,v_call,cdr3_aa
.,TRBV4-3,ASSPGGGYNEQF
.,TRBV9,ASSAEPGLPQETQY
.,TRBV7-9,ASSLARAGSEKLF
.,TRBV28,ASSLLMEGGQPQH
.,TRBV9,ASTLGQGRNEQF
.,TRBV4-1,ASSQLTEKETQY
once,TRBV4-2,ASSRPGGTDNTEAF
.,TRBV9,ASSVDYGSYEQY
.,TRBV11-2,ASSFGTKSYEQY
.,TRBV5-6,ASSAGMYNEQF
.,TRBV5-1,ASSLGTVNTEAF
.,TRBV9,ASSVGGTDTQY
.,TRBV4-1,ASSPTPGGSGANVLT
.,TRBV5-5,ASSLRDRETDTQY
.,TRBV7-9,ASRPGTSAEEQF
.,TRBV7-8,ASSSGARSSYEQY
.,TRBV2,ASSGSYGTVSYEQY
many,TRBV7-3,ASSLMAETSGRAPGELF
once,TRBV9,ASSVGGATGNTIY
.,TRBV7-9,ASSAGDQPQH
few,TRBV19,ASSIGDSYTEAF
.,TRBV23-1,ASSQSRGASGSYEQY
.,TRBV13,ASSQPDNTDTQY
.,TRBV6-6,ASSLLQNTEAF
once,TRBV4-3,ASSQDKSSGANVLT
.,TRBV11-2,ASSLGSTYEQY